Listed here are 14 T cell receptor beta chains from one sample, sequenced in a study of blood T cell repertoires in COVID-19. Libraries were prepared by immunoSEQ multiplex PCR; TCRdb keeps only in-frame clonotypes and omits some of them. Of 25,000 to 35,000 clones in the sample, roughly 90% were seen once. The specimen was peripheral blood. The source of these receptors is a human donor in a cohort sampled during active COVID-19.

V gene TRBV7-8 combines with J gene TRBJ2-1, with 8 bases that match TRBD2. The V and J ends lost 1 base and 7 bases, in that order; junction bases with no gene match: 9. CDR1 is SGHVS, CDR2 FQNEAQ, per germline. The CDR3 is 16 amino acids. CDR3 amino acids: CASSLEAGGAANEQFF. In nucleotides, the CDR3 is TGTGCCAGCAGCTTAGAGGCGGGAGGAGCCGCGAATGAGCAGTTCTTC. The variable domain in full, completed from reference TRBV7-8 and TRBJ2-1, reads GAGVSQSPRYKVAKRGQDVALRCDPISGHVSLFWYQQALGQGPEFLTYFQNEAQLDKSGLPSDRFFAERPEGSVSTLKIQRTQQEDSAVYLCASSLEAGGAANEQFFGPGTRLTVL.

This clone was picked up one time. This chain links TRBV28 with TRBJ2-3; D uncertain. V gave up 1 base and J gave up 4 bases, with 9 bases separating them. This CDR3 comprises 14 residues. From germline, CDR1 is MDHEN and CDR2 SYDVKM. CDR3 in amino acids: CASSLSFFSDTQYF. The CDR3 region has the DNA TGTGCCAGCAGTTTATCATTTTTTTCAGATACGCAGTATTTT.

For this clone: The identical CDR3 is also encoded by other nucleotide sequences in the sample. The genes are TRBV27 and TRBJ1-5, with D perhaps TRBD1 (5 bases). Trimming shortened V by 0 bases and J by 7 bases, and 10 bases separated the two germline ends. The CDR3 sequence is 14 residues long. CDR1 and CDR2 from the germline V gene are MNHEY and SMNVEV (reference sequence). The CDR3 bases are TGTGCCAGCAGTTTATCAGGGGTGGGGCAGCCCCAGCATTTT. This translates into CASSLSGVGQPQHF.

The chain couples TRBV28 to TRBJ2-6; a possible D gene is TRBD2 (5 bases). The length of the CDR3 is 15 residues. CDR1 and CDR2 from the germline V gene are MDHEN and SYDVKM. Trimming cost V 5 bases and J 2 bases, with 10 bases left between them. CDR3 in amino acids: CASSPGVTGANVLTF. The CDR3 DNA reads as TGTGCCAGCAGTCCCGGGGTGACTGGGGCCAACGTCCTGACTTTC.

The rearrangement uses TRBV28 and TRBJ2-1, with 9 bases aligning to TRBD1. This CDR3 region has 14 residues. The germline CDR1 and CDR2 sequences are MDHEN and SYDVKM. Unmatched junction bases numbered 6, after V lost 5 bases and J lost 7 bases. CDR3 protein: CASSPTGGKNEQFF. CDR3 in DNA: TGTGCCAGCAGTCCGACAGGGGGGAAGAATGAGCAGTTCTTC.

The chain joins TRBV6-5 to TRBJ2-5; 7 bases fit TRBD2. This CDR3 contains 13 residues. V lost 10 bases to trimming and J lost 5 bases; unmatched junction nucleotides: 10. Germline loops: CDR1 MNHEY, CDR2 SVGAGI. For the CDR3, the DNA is TGTGCCACCTCCGGGGAGGGGCGGGAGACCCAGTACTTC. Protein sequence: CATSGEGRETQYF.

This clone has just a few counts. The same CDR3 also results from other DNA sequences found in this sample. The chain carries TRBV18 and TRBJ1-4, with D perhaps TRBD1 (6 bases). Germline CDR1 KGHSH, CDR2 LQKENI. The CDR3 extends over 13 amino acids. V lost 6 bases and J lost 5, with 10 bases in between. The CDR3 nucleotides read TGTGCCAGCTCCTTGGACAGCAATGAAAAACTGTTTTTT. Protein sequence: CASSLDSNEKLFF.

The chain recombines TRBV2 with TRBJ1-2; the D is unclear. The V and J ends lost 6 bases and 1 base respectively, with 9 bases between them. The CDR3 consists of 13 residues. Germline V gene sequence: CDR1 SNHLY, CDR2 FYNNEI. The CDR3 region is CASSADNNYGYTF. CDR3 coding DNA: TGTGCCAGCAGCGCCGACAATAACTATGGCTACACCTTC. Supplemented by reference TRBV2 and TRBJ1-2, the full variable domain reads EPEVTQTPSHQVTQMGQEVILRCVPISNHLYFYWYRQILGQKVEFLVSFYNNEISEKSEIFDDQFSVERPDGSNFTLKIRSTKLEDSAMYFCASSADNNYGYTFGSGTRLTVV.

In DNA form, the CDR3 reads TGTGCCAGCTCACTGACAGGGTTGGAGACCCAGTACTTC. Its protein is CASSLTGLETQYF. The J gene is TRBJ2-5, the V gene TRBV18; TRBD1 agrees at 7 bases. From germline, CDR1 is KGHSH and CDR2 LQKENI. The CDR3 loop spans 13 amino acids. J lost 5 bases, V lost 4 bases, and 4 bases had no gene match.

This chain uses TRBV6-2 or TRBV6-3 with TRBJ2-1; the match to TRBD2 covers 9 bases. The CDR3 has 16 amino acids. V was pared by 0 bases and J by 2 bases, with 2 bases of the junction left unmatched. Germline CDR1 and CDR2: MNHEY and SVGEGT. The CDR3: CASSYSSGRPYNEQFF. DNA for the CDR3: TGTGCCAGCAGTTACTCTAGCGGGAGACCCTACAATGAGCAGTTCTTC.

This chain connects TRBV21-1 to TRBJ1-5; the table names TRBD1, a call not compared with the DNA. TRBV21-1 is shown as a pseudogene. The CDR3 sequence is 14 residues long. The CDR3 DNA follows: TGTGCCAGCAGCAAAACAGAGAGCAATCAGCCCCAGCATTTT. This sequence encodes CASSKTESNQPQHF.

The V call is TRBV28, the J call TRBJ1-3; TRBD1 might be the D (6 bases). V gave up 5 bases and J gave up 0 bases, with 14 bases separating them. The CDR3 spans 16 residues. The germline CDR1 and CDR2 sequences are MDHEN and SYDVKM. The CDR3 loop is CASSMMTGISGNTIYF. Here the CDR3 DNA reads TGTGCCAGCAGTATGATGACAGGAATCTCTGGAAACACCATATATTTT.

The gene calls are TRBV25-1 and TRBJ2-7, with D possibly being TRBD1 (6 bases). Trimming cost V 1 base and J 5 bases, with 15 bases left between them. Germline-derived CDR1 and CDR2 are MGHDK and SYGVNS. The CDR3 spans 15 residues. The CDR3 loop is CASSEWGRGVHEQYF. The CDR3 DNA reads as TGTGCCAGCAGTGAATGGGGCAGGGGTGTCCACGAGCAGTACTTC.

The chain uses TRBV6-6 and TRBJ2-5; TRBD2 aligns across 10 bases. The CDR3 covers 15 residues. The germline gives CDR1 MNHNY, CDR2 SVGAGI (reference sequence). The V and J ends lost 5 bases and 5 bases, in that order; junction bases with no gene match: 8. The DNA of the CDR3 is TGTGCCAGCAGTGCCCGGCTAGCGGGAGTGGAGACCCAGTACTTC. Its protein product is CASSARLAGVETQYF.